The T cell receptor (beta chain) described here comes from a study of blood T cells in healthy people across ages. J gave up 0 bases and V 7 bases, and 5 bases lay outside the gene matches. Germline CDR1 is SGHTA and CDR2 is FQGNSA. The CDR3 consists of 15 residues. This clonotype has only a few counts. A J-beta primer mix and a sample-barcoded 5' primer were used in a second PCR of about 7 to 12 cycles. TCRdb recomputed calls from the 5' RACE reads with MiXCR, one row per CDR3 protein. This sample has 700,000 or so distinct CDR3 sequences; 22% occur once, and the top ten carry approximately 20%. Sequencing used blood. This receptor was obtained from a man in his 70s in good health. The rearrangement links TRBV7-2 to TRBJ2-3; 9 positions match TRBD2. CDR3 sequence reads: CASNLAGLSTDTQYF. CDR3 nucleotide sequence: TGTGCCAGCAACCTAGCGGGGCTTAGCACAGATACGCAGTATTTT.